This T cell receptor beta chain was obtained from a study of response to subunit inactivated influenza vaccine. The germline V gene encodes CDR1 SGHVS and CDR2 FQNEAQ. V lost 5 bases and J lost 2, with 9 bases in between. The CDR3 contains 13 residues. TCRdb analysed the RT-PCR reads with MiXCR anew, one entry per CDR3 protein. Found here are hundreds of thousands of distinct CDR3 sequences, 10% to 15% of them singletons; the top ten hold roughly a tenth. The chain recombines TRBV7-8 with TRBJ2-5; D gene unclear. The origin of this receptor is a man in his fifties or sixties who received an inactivated influenza vaccine. Sequences were derived from PBMCs from blood, sampled on the day of vaccination. The CDR3 DNA sequence: TGTGCCAGCAGCACCAGAAAGCAAGAGACCCAGTACTTC. Translation gives CASSTRKQETQYF.